This TCR beta chain was recovered during a study of control samples from healthy donors and cancer patients (dated by TCRdb to about 2020). Details on this clone: No cognate antigen has been identified for it. No much larger clone exists at a distance of one base, and base qualities are not known.

Spanning cysteine to phenylalanine, the CDR3 consists of 16 amino acids. Only CDR3 DNA remains: 48 bases, in frame from the first base. The V end gives up 4 bases and the J end 0 bases, leaving 5 bases in the junction not matched to a gene. The germline V gene gives CDR1 as SGHRS and CDR2 as YFSETQ. To prepare the library, the immunoSEQ multiplex PCR assay was applied. TCRdb re-hosts the immuneACCESS table, in-frame sequences only. Its copies lack some clones; in the studies checked, an unresolved V gene accounts for under half of them, and the cause for the rest is not known. The sample table shows 130,000 to 150,000 clones, and roughly 94% are seen once. In total, the top ten clones hold approximately 15% of the sample.

The specimen sequenced was PBMCs. The rearranged chain carries TRBV5-1 and TRBJ1-3; the junction holds 9 bases that match TRBD1. The receptor was isolated from a man between 60 and 75 years old with colorectal cancer. DNA sequence: TGCGCCAGCAGCGCCGGGGACAGGGCCTCTGGAAACACCATATATTTT. Its translation reads: CASSAGDRASGNTIYF.